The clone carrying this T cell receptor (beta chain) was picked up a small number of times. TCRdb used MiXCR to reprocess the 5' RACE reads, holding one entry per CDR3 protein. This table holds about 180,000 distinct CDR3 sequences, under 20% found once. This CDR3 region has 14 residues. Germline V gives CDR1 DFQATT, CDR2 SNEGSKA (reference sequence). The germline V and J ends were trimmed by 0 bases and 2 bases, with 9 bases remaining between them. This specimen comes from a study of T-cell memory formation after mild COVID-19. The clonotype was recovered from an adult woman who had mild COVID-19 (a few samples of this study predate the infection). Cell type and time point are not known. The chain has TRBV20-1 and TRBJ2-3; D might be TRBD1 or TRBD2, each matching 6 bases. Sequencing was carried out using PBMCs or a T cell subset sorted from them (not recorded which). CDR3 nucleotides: TGCAGTGCTAGAGAGGGGGGACACACAGATACGCAGTATTTT. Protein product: CSAREGGHTDTQYF.